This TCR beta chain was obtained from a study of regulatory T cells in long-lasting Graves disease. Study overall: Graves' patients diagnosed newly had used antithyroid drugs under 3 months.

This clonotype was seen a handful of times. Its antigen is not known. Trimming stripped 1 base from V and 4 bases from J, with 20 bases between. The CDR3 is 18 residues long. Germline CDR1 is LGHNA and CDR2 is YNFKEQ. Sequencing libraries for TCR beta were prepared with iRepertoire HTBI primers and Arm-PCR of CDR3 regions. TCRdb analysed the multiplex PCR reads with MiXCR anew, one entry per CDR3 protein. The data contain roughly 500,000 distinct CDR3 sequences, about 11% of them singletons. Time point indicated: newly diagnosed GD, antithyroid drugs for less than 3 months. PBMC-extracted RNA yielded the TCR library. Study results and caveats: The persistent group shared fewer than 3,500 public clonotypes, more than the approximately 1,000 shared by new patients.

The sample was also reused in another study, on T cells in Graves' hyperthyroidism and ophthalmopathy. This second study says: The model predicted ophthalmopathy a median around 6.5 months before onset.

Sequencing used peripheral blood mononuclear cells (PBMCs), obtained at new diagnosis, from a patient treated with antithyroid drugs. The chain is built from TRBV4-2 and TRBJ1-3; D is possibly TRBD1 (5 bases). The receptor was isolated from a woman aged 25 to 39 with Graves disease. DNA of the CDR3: TGTGCCAGCAGCCAAGCTCCCGGGGATGTGGGGCAGGGAAACACCATATATTTT. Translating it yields CASSQAPGDVGQGNTIYF.